The clone carrying this T cell receptor (beta chain) has more than one count but fewer than ten. The antigen is not known. This CDR3 is 13 amino acids long. Looked up from germline, CDR1 is DFQATT and CDR2 is SNEGSKA (reference sequence). The germline V and J ends were trimmed by 1 base and 2 bases, with 7 bases remaining between them. A J-beta primer mix and a sample-barcoded 5' primer were used in a second PCR of roughly 6 to 12 cycles. Every cDNA molecule carried a tag from a template-switch adaptor bearing 12 random nucleotides. A single record per CDR3 protein comes from TCRdb applying MiXCR to the 5' RACE reads. The sample contains around 500,000 distinct CDR3 sequences, about 27% of which appear only once. This entry is derived from a study of blood T cells in healthy people across ages. Study-wide results and limits: Naive T cell percentage showed a strong correlation with the diversity of TCR beta.

They isolated at least 7 million PBMCs from each sample. This sample also appeared in a second study, on T cells of mothers and their children. This second study says: A slight, non-significant increase in overlap was found for related mother-child pairs relative to unrelated pairs.

The receptor was derived from a boy aged 2 to 10 in good health. The V gene is TRBV20-1, the J gene TRBJ2-3; D unclear. The sample was blood. The CDR3 is CSARGWDTDTQYF. Here the CDR3 DNA reads TGCAGTGCTAGAGGGTGGGACACAGATACGCAGTATTTT.